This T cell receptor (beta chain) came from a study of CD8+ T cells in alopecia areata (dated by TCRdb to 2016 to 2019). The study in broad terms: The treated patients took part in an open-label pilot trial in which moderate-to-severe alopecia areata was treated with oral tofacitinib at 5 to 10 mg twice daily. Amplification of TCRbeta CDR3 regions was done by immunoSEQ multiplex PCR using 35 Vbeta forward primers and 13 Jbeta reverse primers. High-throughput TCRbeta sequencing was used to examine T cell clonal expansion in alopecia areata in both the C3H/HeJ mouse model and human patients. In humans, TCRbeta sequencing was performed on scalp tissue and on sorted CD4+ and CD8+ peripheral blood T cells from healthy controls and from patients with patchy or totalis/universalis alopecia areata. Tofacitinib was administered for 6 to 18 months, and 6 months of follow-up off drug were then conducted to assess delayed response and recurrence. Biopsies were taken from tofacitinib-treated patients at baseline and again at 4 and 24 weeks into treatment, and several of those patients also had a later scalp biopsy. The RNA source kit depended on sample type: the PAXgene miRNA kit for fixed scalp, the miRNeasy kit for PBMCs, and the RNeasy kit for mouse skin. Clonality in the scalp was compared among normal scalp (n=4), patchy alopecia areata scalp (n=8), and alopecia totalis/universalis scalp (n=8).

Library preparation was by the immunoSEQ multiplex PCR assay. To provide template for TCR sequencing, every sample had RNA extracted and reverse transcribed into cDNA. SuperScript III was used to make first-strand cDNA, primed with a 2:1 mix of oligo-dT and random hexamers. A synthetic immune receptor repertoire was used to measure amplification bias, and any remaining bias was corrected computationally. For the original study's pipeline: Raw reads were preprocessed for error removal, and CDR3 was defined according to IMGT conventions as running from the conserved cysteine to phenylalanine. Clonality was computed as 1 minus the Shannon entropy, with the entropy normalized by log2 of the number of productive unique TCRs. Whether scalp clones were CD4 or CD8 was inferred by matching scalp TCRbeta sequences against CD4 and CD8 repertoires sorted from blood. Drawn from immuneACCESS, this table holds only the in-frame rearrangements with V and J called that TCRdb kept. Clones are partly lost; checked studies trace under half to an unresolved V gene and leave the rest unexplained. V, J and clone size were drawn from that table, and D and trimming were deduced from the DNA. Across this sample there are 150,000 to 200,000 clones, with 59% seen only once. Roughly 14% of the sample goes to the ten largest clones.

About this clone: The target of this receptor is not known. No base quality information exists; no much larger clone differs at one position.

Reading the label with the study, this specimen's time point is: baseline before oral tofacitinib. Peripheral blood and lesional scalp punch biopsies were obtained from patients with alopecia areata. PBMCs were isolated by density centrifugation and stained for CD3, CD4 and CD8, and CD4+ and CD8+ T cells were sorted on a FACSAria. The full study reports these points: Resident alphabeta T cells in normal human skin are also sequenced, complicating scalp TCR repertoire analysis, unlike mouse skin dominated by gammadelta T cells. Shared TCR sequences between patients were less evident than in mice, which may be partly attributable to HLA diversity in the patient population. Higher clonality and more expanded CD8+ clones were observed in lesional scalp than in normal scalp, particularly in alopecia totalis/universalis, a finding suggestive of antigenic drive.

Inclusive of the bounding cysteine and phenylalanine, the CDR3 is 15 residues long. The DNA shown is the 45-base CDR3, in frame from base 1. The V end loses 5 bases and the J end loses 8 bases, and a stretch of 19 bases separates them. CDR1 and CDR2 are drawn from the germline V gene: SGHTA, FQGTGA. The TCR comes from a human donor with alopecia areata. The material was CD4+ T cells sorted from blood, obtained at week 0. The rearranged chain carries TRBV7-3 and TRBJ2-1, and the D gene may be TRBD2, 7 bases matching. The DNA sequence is TGTGCCAGCAGCCCCTCTTTGGGGGGGCCCCATGAGCAGTTCTTC. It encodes CASSPSLGGPHEQFF.